This paragraph covers one TCR beta chain sequence. Its specificity is unknown. The record originates from a study of cytomegalovirus exposure and HLA in healthy donors. The CDR3 has 13 amino acids. The V gene's germline CDR1 is SGHRS and CDR2 YFSETQ. V dropped 5 bases and J dropped 2 bases, with 10 bases sitting between them. The study's findings and limits: One variant, a missense change in DCLRE1C, was linked in a later analysis to TCR beta V- and J-gene trimming. The authors enumerated around 150 TCR beta chains as linked to cytomegalovirus.

Primers included in the PCR were 60 Vbeta and 13 Jbeta primers. TCRdb's table, derived via immunoSEQ multiplex PCR, lists solely in-frame clones and lacks some. The sample contains some 150,000 clones, about 82% of which appear only once. Sequencing was carried out using PBMCs. The rearrangement joins TRBV5-1 to TRBJ2-5; D possibly corresponds to TRBD2 (5 bases). The receptor was derived from a female donor in good health and CMV-seronegative. The DNA of the CDR3 is TGCGCCAGCAGACGGGGATTACAAGAGACCCAGTACTTC. Translated: CASRRGLQETQYF.